This T cell receptor beta chain was identified during a study of T cell repertoires in cytomegalovirus infection. The V end was cut by 6 bases, the J end by 8 bases, with 17 bases between. CDR3 length: 14 amino acids. Germline V gene lookup returns CDR1 SEHNR and CDR2 FQNEAQ (reference sequence). This clonotype has ten or more counts. Its matching antigen is unknown. TCRdb reanalysed the reads using MiXCR and keeps one entry per CDR3 protein. This sample yields approximately 110,000 distinct CDR3 sequences, of which approximately 45% are seen a single time; less than 80% belongs to the top ten. The chain recombines TRBV7-9 with TRBJ2-1; D is undetermined. The specimen comprised CD8+ T cells from cultured PBMCs, sampled from culture after CMV antigen stimulation. The source is a human donor in good health (CMV status not recorded). Some clones in this sample may be carry-over from other donors' samples. The CDR3 nucleotides read TGTGCCAGCAGGAAACGGACGGCCTGGGATGAGCAGTTCTTC. Translation: CASRKRTAWDEQFF.